One and the same sample provided the 21 T cell receptor beta chains below, sequenced in a study of T cell responses to AZD1222 COVID-19 vaccine. TCRdb's copy holds only in-frame clones and misses some; the assay was immunoSEQ multiplex PCR. Among roughly 180,000 clones listed, roughly 92% were seen once. The specimen was peripheral blood, collected 28 days after the second AZD1222 dose. All receptors come from an adult who received the AZD1222 COVID-19 vaccine.

This rearrangement joins TRBV7-3 to TRBJ2-3; D is unresolved. Germline assignment: CDR1 SGHTA and CDR2 FQGTGA. This CDR3 has 14 residues. V lost 3 bases, J lost 0 bases, and 7 bases lay in between. In nucleotides, the CDR3 is TGTGCCAGCAGCTTGTCCCTGAGCACAGATACGCAGTATTTT. Protein sequence: CASSLSLSTDTQYF.

The chain is built from TRBV27 and TRBJ2-2; D might be TRBD1 (6 bases). The V gene lost 8 bases and the J gene lost 1 base, with 14 bases spanning the gap. This CDR3 spans 15 amino acids. CDR1 and CDR2 from the germline V gene are MNHEY and SMNVEV (reference sequence). CDR3 coding DNA: TGTGCCAGCCATCCGGGACAACAGAACACCGGGGAGCTGTTTTTT. It codes for CASHPGQQNTGELFF.

The chain has TRBV27 and TRBJ1-4; 8 bases are shared with TRBD1. J gave up 7 bases and V 4 bases, and 8 bases lay outside the gene matches. The CDR3 covers 15 residues. From germline, CDR1 is MNHEY and CDR2 SMNVEV (reference sequence). The CDR3 spells CASSSTPDRAEKLFF. The DNA of the CDR3 is TGTGCCAGCAGTTCCACCCCGGACAGGGCTGAAAAACTGTTTTTT.

V is TRBV9 and J is TRBJ2-1; TRBD1 or TRBD2 may be the D gene (5 bases each). Looked up from germline, CDR1 is SGDLS and CDR2 is YYNGEE. Trimming removed 5 bases from V and 0 bases from J, with 12 bases in between. CDR3 size: 15 residues. This CDR3 reads CASRGDAGSYNEQFF. As DNA, the CDR3 is TGTGCCAGCAGAGGGGACGCAGGCTCCTACAATGAGCAGTTCTTC.

The chain joins TRBV6-5 to TRBJ1-6; 7 bases align to TRBD1. The CDR3 length is 15 residues. CDR1 is MNHEY, CDR2 SVGAGI, per germline. The trim removed 6 bases at V and 3 bases at J, leaving 5 bases unmatched. CDR3 amino acids: CASRSGTVYNSPLHF. The CDR3 DNA is TGTGCCAGCAGATCCGGGACAGTCTATAATTCACCCCTCCACTTT.

The chain links TRBV6-2 or TRBV6-3 to TRBJ2-1; weak D call: TRBD1 (6 bases). The CDR3 length is 13 residues. From germline, CDR1 is MNHEY and CDR2 SVGEGT. The V and J ends lost 6 bases and 9 bases respectively, with 15 bases between them. This CDR3 reads CASSFLGGSEQFF. CDR3 DNA sequence: TGTGCCAGCAGCTTCCTAGGGGGTAGTGAGCAGTTCTTC.

The chain employs TRBV27 and TRBJ2-7, with D unresolved. Germline-derived CDR1 and CDR2 are MNHEY and SMNVEV (reference sequence). The V end was cut by 6 bases, the J end by 4 bases, with 7 bases between. The CDR3 totals 11 residues. Here the CDR3 DNA reads TGTGCCAGCAGCAATCTTTACGAGCAGTACTTC. Its translation is CASSNLYEQYF.

This clone was counted a few times. The chain uses TRBV2 and TRBJ2-5; the D is unclear. The CDR3 totals 12 residues. V shed 5 bases and J shed 7 bases, with 11 bases lying between them. Looked up from germline, CDR1 is SNHLY and CDR2 is FYNNEI. CDR3 bases: TGTGCCAGCAGTCCTAGTATGGGGACCCAGTACTTC. This codes for CASSPSMGTQYF.

The chain links TRBV5-1 to TRBJ2-1; D is undetermined. Germline-derived CDR1 and CDR2 are SGHRS and YFSETQ. V was clipped by 0 bases and J by 9 bases, with 13 bases between them. This CDR3 is 14 amino acids long. The CDR3 here is CASSLAESRVEQFF. As DNA, the CDR3 is TGCGCCAGCAGCTTGGCCGAGAGTCGGGTTGAGCAGTTCTTC.

The chain carries TRBV7-2 and TRBJ1-1; 11 bases are shared with TRBD1. The CDR3 covers 15 residues. CDR1 is SGHTA and CDR2 is FQGNSA in the germline V gene. Trimming at V came to 6 bases and at J to 5 bases, leaving 8 bases not matched to a gene. CDR3 sequence (DNA): TGTGCCAGCAGATCAATGGGACAGGGGGGAACTGAAGCTTTCTTT. Protein sequence: CASRSMGQGGTEAFF.

The chain uses TRBV18 and TRBJ2-7; D possibly corresponds to TRBD1 (6 bases). V lost 4 bases and J lost 2, with 15 bases in between. CDR3 length: 15 residues. CDR1 is KGHSH and CDR2 is LQKENI in the germline V gene. The CDR3 loop is CASSRRQVDTYEQYF. In nucleotides, the CDR3 is TGTGCCAGCTCACGCCGACAGGTTGACACCTACGAGCAGTACTTC.

The chain uses TRBV30 and TRBJ1-6, with D possibly TRBD1 on 5 matching bases. Germline V gene sequence: CDR1 GTSNPN, CDR2 SVGIG (reference sequence). Trimming stripped 0 bases from V and 10 bases from J, with 10 bases between. The CDR3 spans 13 residues. The DNA of the CDR3 is TGTGCCTGGAGTGTAGGCCCAGGGTCACCCCTCCACTTT. Translation: CAWSVGPGSPLHF.

V is TRBV7-8 and J is TRBJ1-2; no definite D call. This CDR3 is built from 13 residues. Trimming pared 6 bases from V and 5 bases from J, leaving 13 bases between. CDR1 is SGHVS, CDR2 FQNEAQ, per germline. CDR3 nucleotides: TGTGCCAGCAGTCCGAACTTGGTTTATGGCTACACCTTC. It codes for CASSPNLVYGYTF.

This chain uses TRBV11-2 with TRBJ1-5, with D hard to call. Germline loops: CDR1 SGHAT, CDR2 FQNNGV. This CDR3 has 13 amino acids. Trimming took off 5 bases at V and 9 bases at J, with 14 bases between the two ends. CDR3: CASSVGWSGPQHF. CDR3 in DNA: TGTGCCAGCAGCGTTGGGTGGTCGGGGCCCCAGCATTTT.

The chain joins TRBV6-1 to TRBJ1-6, with D uncertain. Germline V lookup: CDR1 MNHNS, CDR2 SASEGT. Trimming stripped 3 bases from V and 5 bases from J, with 8 bases between. The CDR3 consists of 14 residues. The CDR3 reads CASSEAVNNSPLHF. For the CDR3, the DNA is TGTGCCAGCAGTGAGGCAGTCAATAATTCACCCCTCCACTTT.

V gene TRBV19 combines with J gene TRBJ1-3; tentative D call: TRBD1 (5 bases). Germline CDR1 reads LNHDA; CDR2 reads SQIVND (reference sequence). With 7 bases removed from V and 2 bases from J, the gap between germline ends came to 15 bases. The CDR3 has 15 amino acids. The CDR3 DNA follows: TGTGCCAGTAACACAGGCTCAGCTCCTGGAAACACCATATATTTT. The encoded protein is CASNTGSAPGNTIYF.

V and J are TRBV25-1 and TRBJ2-1, with D uncertain. Between the trimmed V and J ends, which lost 4 bases and 0 bases, there was a span of 13 bases. From germline, CDR1 is MGHDK and CDR2 SYGVNS. CDR3 length: 16 residues. The CDR3, as DNA: TGTGCCAGCAGTGTCCGCGGACGATACTCCTACAATGAGCAGTTCTTC. This gives the protein CASSVRGRYSYNEQFF.

The chain combines TRBV15 with TRBJ2-2, with a tentative D call TRBD2 (6 bases). The CDR3 sequence is 16 residues long. Germline-derived CDR1 and CDR2 are LNHNV and YYDKDF (reference sequence). The V end lost 0 bases, the J end lost 4 bases, and 12 bases lay between the germline ends. The CDR3 here is CATSRDGGRGTGELFF. In DNA form, the CDR3 reads TGTGCCACCAGCAGAGATGGAGGGCGGGGCACCGGGGAGCTGTTTTTT.

The J gene is TRBJ2-2, the V gene TRBV27; D is uncertain. This CDR3 spans 13 amino acids. Trimming removed 3 bases at V and 5 bases at J, with 7 bases between. The germline gives CDR1 MNHEY, CDR2 SMNVEV (reference sequence). CDR3 loop: CASSFTSTGELFF. The CDR3 DNA follows: TGTGCCAGCAGTTTCACTTCGACCGGGGAGCTGTTTTTT.

The CDR3 DNA reads TGTGCCAGCTCAACTTCTAACCCGGGACATCGTGGCTACACCTTC. The encoded protein is CASSTSNPGHRGYTF. This sequence joins TRBV18 and TRBJ1-2; the D gene is possibly TRBD1 (6 bases). The CDR3 has 15 amino acids. Germline values: CDR1 KGHSH, CDR2 LQKENI. V was clipped by 5 bases and J by 7 bases, with 20 bases between them.

CDR3 sequence: CASSEGRGYTF. The CDR3, as DNA: TGTGCCAGCTCGGAAGGCAGGGGCTACACCTTC. The chain links TRBV28 to TRBJ1-2, with no clear D. CDR1 and CDR2 (germline): MDHEN, SYDVKM. V lost 8 bases, J lost 8 bases, and 12 bases lay in between. The CDR3 covers 11 residues.